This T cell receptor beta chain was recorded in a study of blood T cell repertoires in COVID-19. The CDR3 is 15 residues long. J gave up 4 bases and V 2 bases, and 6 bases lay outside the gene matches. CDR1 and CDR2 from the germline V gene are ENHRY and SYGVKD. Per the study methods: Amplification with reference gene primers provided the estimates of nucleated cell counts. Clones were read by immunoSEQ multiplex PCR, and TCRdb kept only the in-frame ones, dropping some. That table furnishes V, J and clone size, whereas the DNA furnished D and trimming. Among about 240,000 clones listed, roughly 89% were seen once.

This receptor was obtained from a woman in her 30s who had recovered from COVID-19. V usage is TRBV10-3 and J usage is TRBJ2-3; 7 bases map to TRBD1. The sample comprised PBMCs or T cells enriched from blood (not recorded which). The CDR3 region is CAISEPQGNADTQYF. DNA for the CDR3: TGTGCCATCAGTGAGCCACAGGGGAATGCAGATACGCAGTATTTT.